The rows below give T cell receptor beta chains drawn from one sample of a study of CD4+ T cells in melanoma. Here immunoSEQ multiplex PCR was the method, and the copy in TCRdb shows in-frame clones only, minus some. Among roughly 10,000 clones, under 65% were seen once, and the ten largest hold 10% to 15%. The sample comprised cells from a culture (not recorded whether cultured in vitro). These TCRs come from a human donor with melanoma. Both conserved end residues are part of each CDR3. A D gene is named only where the DNA matches it firmly. Expanded clones are given a class, and other clones once, few, many or no size at all.

V gene: TRBV10-1
J gene: TRBJ2-3
clone size: -
D gene: -
CDR3 protein: CASSESLFGITQYF
CDR3 DNA: TGCGCCAGCAGTGAGTCCCTTTTCGGAATCACGCAGTATTTT

V gene: TRBV5-4
J gene: TRBJ2-2
clone size: -
D gene: TRBD1
CDR3 protein: CASSLAGQGAWTGELFF
CDR3 DNA: TGTGCCAGCAGCTTGGCGGGACAGGGGGCGTGGACCGGGGAGCTGTTTTTT

V gene: TRBV5-6
J gene: TRBJ2-2
clone size: -
D gene: TRBD2
CDR3 protein: CASSLPGLAGGNTGELFF
CDR3 DNA: TGTGCCAGCAGCTTACCCGGGCTAGCGGGGGGGAACACCGGGGAGCTGTTTTTT

V gene: TRBV19
J gene: TRBJ1-5
clone size: -
D gene: -
CDR3 protein: CASSIGLQRYSNQPQHF
CDR3 DNA: TGTGCCAGTAGTATAGGATTACAGCGATATAGCAATCAGCCCCAGCATTTT

V gene: TRBV2
J gene: TRBJ1-4
clone size: -
D gene: -
CDR3 protein: CASRLQRENEKLFF
CDR3 DNA: TGTGCCAGCAGGTTACAGAGGGAGAATGAAAAACTGTTTTTT

V gene: TRBV7-9
J gene: TRBJ2-3
clone size: -
D gene: -
CDR3 protein: CASSQLTGTSTDTQYF
CDR3 DNA: TGTGCCAGCAGCCAACTCACGGGTACTAGCACAGATACGCAGTATTTT

V gene: TRBV6-1
J gene: TRBJ2-7
clone size: -
D gene: -
CDR3 protein: CASSDGVDGTKYF
CDR3 DNA: TGTGCCAGCAGTGATGGGGTAGACGGGACGAAGTACTTC

V gene: TRBV7-9
J gene: TRBJ1-2
clone size: -
D gene: TRBD1
CDR3 protein: CASSLVGTGGGYTF
CDR3 DNA: TGTGCCAGCAGCTTAGTCGGGACAGGGGGTGGCTACACCTTC

V gene: TRBV11-2
J gene: TRBJ2-7
clone size: -
D gene: -
CDR3 protein: CASSLAWLGGAHEQYF
CDR3 DNA: TGTGCCAGCAGCTTAGCCTGGTTGGGGGGAGCTCACGAGCAGTACTTC

V gene: TRBV4-1
J gene: TRBJ1-6
clone size: -
D gene: TRBD1
CDR3 protein: CASRPDRARDNSPLHF
CDR3 DNA: TGCGCCAGCCGGCCCGACAGGGCGCGGGATAATTCACCCCTCCACTTT

V gene: TRBV7-8
J gene: TRBJ1-2
clone size: -
D gene: -
CDR3 protein: CASSPELTGLASGYTF
CDR3 DNA: TGTGCCAGCAGCCCGGAACTGACAGGTCTCGCTTCTGGCTACACCTTC

V gene: TRBV6-5
J gene: TRBJ2-3
clone size: -
D gene: TRBD2
CDR3 protein: CASSYMGGVRTDTQYF
CDR3 DNA: TGTGCCAGCAGTTACATGGGGGGGGTCCGCACAGATACGCAGTATTTT

V gene: TRBV5-1
J gene: TRBJ1-5
clone size: -
D gene: TRBD1
CDR3 protein: CASSCLYRLTGIFRNQPQHF
CDR3 DNA: TGCGCCAGCAGCTGCCTCTATCGTCTGACAGGGATATTCCGAAATCAGCCCCAGCATTTT

V gene: TRBV19
J gene: TRBJ1-6
clone size: -
D gene: TRBD1
CDR3 protein: CASRTVGTDNSPLHF
CDR3 DNA: TGTGCCAGTCGAACTGTCGGGACAGACAATTCACCCCTCCACTTT

V gene: TRBV7-9
J gene: TRBJ1-2
clone size: few
D gene: -
CDR3 protein: CASSLDSRRGYTF
CDR3 DNA: TGTGCCAGCAGCTTAGACAGCCGCCGGGGCTACACCTTC

V gene: TRBV9
J gene: TRBJ2-6
clone size: -
D gene: -
CDR3 protein: CASTPYVGESGANVLTF
CDR3 DNA: TGTGCCAGCACTCCGTACGTCGGGGAGTCTGGGGCCAACGTCCTGACTTTC

V gene: TRBV2
J gene: TRBJ1-5
clone size: -
D gene: -
CDR3 protein: CASSSGTPGQPQHF
CDR3 DNA: TGTGCCAGCAGTTCCGGGACCCCGGGCCAGCCCCAGCATTTT

V gene: TRBV27
J gene: TRBJ2-1
clone size: -
D gene: TRBD2
CDR3 protein: CASSSRTSGGLYYNEQFF
CDR3 DNA: TGTGCCAGCAGTTCCCGGACTAGCGGGGGGCTGTATTACAATGAGCAGTTCTTC

V gene: TRBV10-3
J gene: TRBJ1-2
clone size: few
D gene: -
CDR3 protein: CAISNQVNYGYTF
CDR3 DNA: TGTGCCATCAGCAATCAAGTTAACTATGGCTACACCTTC

V gene: TRBV5-1
J gene: TRBJ2-7
clone size: -
D gene: TRBD2
CDR3 protein: CASSLGTSGGSLTYEQYF
CDR3 DNA: TGCGCCAGCAGCTTGGGAACTAGCGGGGGGAGTCTTACCTACGAGCAGTACTTC

V gene: TRBV27
J gene: TRBJ1-6
clone size: -
D gene: -
CDR3 protein: CASSSQGIGNSPLHF
CDR3 DNA: TGTGCCAGCAGTTCTCAGGGGATAGGGAATTCACCCCTCCACTTT

V gene: TRBV2
J gene: TRBJ1-2
clone size: -
D gene: -
CDR3 protein: CASSERAGTVGYTF
CDR3 DNA: TGTGCCAGCAGTGAACGGGCAGGGACTGTCGGCTACACCTTC

V gene: TRBV6-6
J gene: TRBJ1-4
clone size: -
D gene: -
CDR3 protein: CASSPREGSNEKLFF
CDR3 DNA: TGTGCCAGCAGCCCCCGGGAGGGGAGCAATGAAAAACTGTTTTTT

V gene: TRBV5-1
J gene: TRBJ2-5
clone size: -
D gene: TRBD2
CDR3 protein: CASSLLAGGQQETQYF
CDR3 DNA: TGCGCCAGCAGCTTGCTAGCGGGGGGGCAACAAGAGACCCAGTACTTC

V gene: TRBV5-4
J gene: TRBJ1-1
clone size: -
D gene: -
CDR3 protein: CASSRPGSASGGTEAFF
CDR3 DNA: TGTGCCAGCAGCCGCCCGGGGAGCGCCTCGGGAGGCACTGAAGCTTTCTTT

V gene: TRBV7-6
J gene: TRBJ1-2
clone size: -
D gene: -
CDR3 protein: CASSLGGSQGYTF
CDR3 DNA: TGTGCCAGCAGCTTAGGGGGTTCGCAGGGCTACACCTTC

V gene: TRBV6-5
J gene: TRBJ2-1
clone size: -
D gene: -
CDR3 protein: CASSYSIRQYNEQFF
CDR3 DNA: TGTGCCAGCAGTTACTCAATCCGGCAGTACAATGAGCAGTTCTTC